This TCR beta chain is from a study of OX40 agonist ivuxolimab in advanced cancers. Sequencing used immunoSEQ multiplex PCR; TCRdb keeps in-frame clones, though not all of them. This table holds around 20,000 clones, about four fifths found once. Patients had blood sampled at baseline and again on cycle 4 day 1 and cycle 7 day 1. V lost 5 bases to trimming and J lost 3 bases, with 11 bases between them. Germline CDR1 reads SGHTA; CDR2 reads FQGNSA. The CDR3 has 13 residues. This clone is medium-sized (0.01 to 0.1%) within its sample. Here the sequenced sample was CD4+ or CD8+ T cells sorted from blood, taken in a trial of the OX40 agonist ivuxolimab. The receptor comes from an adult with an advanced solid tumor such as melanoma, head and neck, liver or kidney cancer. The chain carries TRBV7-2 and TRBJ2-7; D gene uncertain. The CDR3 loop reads CASSLSSGYEQYF. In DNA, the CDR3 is TGTGCCAGCAGCCTCTCCAGTGGCTACGAGCAGTACTTC.